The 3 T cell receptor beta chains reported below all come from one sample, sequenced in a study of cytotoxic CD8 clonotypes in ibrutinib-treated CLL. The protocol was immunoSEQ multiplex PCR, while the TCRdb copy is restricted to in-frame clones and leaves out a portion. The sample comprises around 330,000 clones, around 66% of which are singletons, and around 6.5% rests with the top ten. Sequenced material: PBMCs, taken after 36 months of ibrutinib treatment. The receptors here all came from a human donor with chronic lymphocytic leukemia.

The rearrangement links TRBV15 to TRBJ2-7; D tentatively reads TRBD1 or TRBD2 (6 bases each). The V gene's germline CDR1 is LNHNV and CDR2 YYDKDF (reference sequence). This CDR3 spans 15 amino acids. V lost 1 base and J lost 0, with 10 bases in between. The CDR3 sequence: CATSRGGAASYEQYF. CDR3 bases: TGTGCCACCAGCAGAGGGGGGGCTGCCTCCTACGAGCAGTACTTC.

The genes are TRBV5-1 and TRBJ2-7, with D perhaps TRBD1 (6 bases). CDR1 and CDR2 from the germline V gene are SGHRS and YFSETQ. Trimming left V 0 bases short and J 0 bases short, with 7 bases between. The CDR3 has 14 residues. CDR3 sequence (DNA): TGCGCCAGCAGCTTGGGGGGACACTCCTACGAGCAGTACTTC. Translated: CASSLGGHSYEQYF. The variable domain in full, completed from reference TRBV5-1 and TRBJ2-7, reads KAGVTQTPRYLIKTRGQQVTLSCSPISGHRSVSWYQQTPGQGLQFLFEYFSETQRNKGNFPGRFSGRQFSNSRSEMNVSTLELGDSALYLCASSLGGHSYEQYFGPGTRLTVT.

The CDR3 coding sequence is TGCAGTGGACGGATTAATGAAAAACTGTTTTTT. It is translated as CSGRINEKLFF. The V gene is TRBV20-1, the J gene TRBJ1-4; no clear D gene. The CDR3 extends over 11 amino acids. Germline CDR1 and CDR2: DFQATT and SNEGSKA (reference sequence). The V and J ends lost 7 bases and 4 bases respectively, with 7 bases between them.